The 29 T cell receptor beta chains below all came from one sample that was sequenced in a study of OX40 agonist ivuxolimab in advanced cancers. Sequenced by immunoSEQ multiplex PCR; TCRdb stores in-frame clones only, minus some. This table holds more than 45,000 clones, under 85% found once. The sample consisted of CD4+ or CD8+ T cells sorted from blood, taken in a trial of the OX40 agonist ivuxolimab. Receptors originate from an adult with an advanced solid tumor such as melanoma, head and neck, liver or kidney cancer.

The CDR3 loop is CASSPTGGIGGYTF. The CDR3 DNA is TGTGCCAGCAGCCCGACAGGGGGCATTGGGGGCTACACCTTC. The V and J genes are TRBV4-2 and TRBJ1-2; 10 nucleotides align to TRBD1. Trimming removed 4 bases from V and 8 bases from J; junction bases left unmatched: 7. In germline, CDR1 is LGHNA, CDR2 YNFKEQ. The CDR3 has 14 amino acids.

The genes are TRBV9 and TRBJ1-3; weak D call: TRBD1 (5 bases). The CDR3 runs 13 residues. Germline CDR1 and CDR2: SGDLS and YYNGEE. Trimming removed 1 base from V and 3 bases from J, with 5 bases in between. As DNA, the CDR3 is TGTGCCAGCAGCGTAAGGGGTGGAAACACCATATATTTT. This encodes CASSVRGGNTIYF. Based on the CDR3 plus reference TRBV9 and TRBJ1-3, the full variable domain is DSGVTQTPKHLITATGQRVTLRCSPRSGDLSVYWYQQSLDQGLQFLIQYYNGEERAKGNILERFSAQQFPDLHSELNLSSLELGDSALYFCASSVRGGNTIYFGEGSWLTVV.

Only a few counts were recorded for this clone. Other nucleotide sequences from this sample produce the same CDR3. The rearrangement joins TRBV2 to TRBJ1-5, with 7 positions matching TRBD1. Germline CDR1 SNHLY, CDR2 FYNNEI. V shed 9 bases, J shed 0 bases, and the junction held 5 bases outside the gene matches. The CDR3 covers 14 residues. CDR3 sequence (DNA): TGTGCCAGTTCGGGACAGATTAGCAATCAGCCCCAGCATTTT. It specifies CASSGQISNQPQHF.

This chain links TRBV13 with TRBJ1-4; D uncertain. This CDR3 comprises 15 residues. Germline-derived CDR1 and CDR2 are PRHDT and FYEKMQ (reference sequence). V was pared by 5 bases and J by 0 bases, with 10 bases between. CDR3 residues: CASSPSPATNEKLFF. In DNA form, the CDR3 reads TGTGCCAGCAGCCCATCCCCTGCAACTAATGAAAAACTGTTTTTT. The variable domain in full, with the rest retrieved from reference TRBV13 and TRBJ1-4, is AAGVIQSPRHLIKEKRETATLKCYPIPRHDTVYWYQQGPGQDPQFLISFYEKMQSDKGSIPDRFSAQQFSDYHSELNMSSLELGDSALYFCASSPSPATNEKLFFGSGTQLSVL.

This rearrangement joins TRBV7-2 to TRBJ1-1; unclear D gene. The CDR3 consists of 13 residues. Trimming cost V 5 bases and J 1 base, with 8 bases left between them. Germline lookup yields CDR1 SGHTA and CDR2 FQGNSA. The CDR3 spells CASSLTANTEAFF. CDR3 nucleotides: TGTGCCAGCAGCCTAACAGCGAACACTGAAGCTTTCTTT.

The rearrangement uses TRBV12-5 and TRBJ2-4; weak D call: TRBD1 (5 bases). Germline values: CDR1 LGHNT, CDR2 FRNRAP. Trimming shortened V by 6 bases and J by 6 bases, and 15 bases separated the two germline ends. The CDR3 is made up of 14 amino acids. CDR3 DNA sequence: TGTGCTAGTGGCCCAGGGTTACTGGGAAACATTCAGTACTTC. Protein: CASGPGLLGNIQYF.

This chain uses TRBV30 with TRBJ1-1; the D is unclear. V was trimmed by 5 bases and J by 1 base, leaving 14 bases between them. Germline V gene lookup returns CDR1 GTSNPN and CDR2 SVGIG (reference sequence). This CDR3 is 14 amino acids long. The CDR3 spells CAWARRGRNTEAFF. In DNA form, the CDR3 reads TGTGCCTGGGCCCGGCGAGGGCGGAACACTGAAGCTTTCTTT.

CDR3 in DNA: TGTGCCAGCAGCTTGTCGGGGGTAGTCCATGAGCAGTTCTTC. It codes for CASSLSGVVHEQFF. The chain carries TRBV5-6 and TRBJ2-1, with D maybe TRBD2 (6 bases). The CDR3 spans 14 residues. CDR1 SGHDT and CDR2 YYEEEE come from the germline V gene. V lost 1 base, J lost 8 bases, and 13 bases lay in between.

The chain links TRBV5-1 to TRBJ2-3; D call uncertain. Germline V CDR1 and CDR2: SGHRS, YFSETQ. The CDR3 totals 15 residues. The ends were cut back, 0 bases at V and 5 bases at J, with 13 bases in the middle. The CDR3 reads CASSLDAGPEDTQYF. CDR3 bases: TGCGCCAGCAGCTTGGACGCCGGCCCTGAAGATACGCAGTATTTT.

The rearrangement joins TRBV5-5 to TRBJ1-5; 8 bases align to TRBD1. Germline assignment: CDR1 SGHKS and CDR2 YYEKEE (reference sequence). CDR3 length: 15 amino acids. Germline trimming cut 4 bases from V and 1 base from J; bases unmatched to any gene: 4. The CDR3 loop reads CASSPRTGSNQPQHF. The DNA of the CDR3 is TGTGCCAGCAGCCCAAGGACAGGGAGCAATCAGCCCCAGCATTTT.

This chain joins TRBV2 and TRBJ1-4; D is perhaps TRBD1 (5 bases). Looked up from germline, CDR1 is SNHLY and CDR2 is FYNNEI. CDR3 length equals 14 residues. V gave up 6 bases and J gave up 8 bases, with 16 bases separating them. DNA of the CDR3: TGTGCCAGCAGAACCGGGACCCCGGGCGAAAAACTGTTTTTT. Translating gives CASRTGTPGEKLFF.

V is TRBV20-1 and J is TRBJ2-7, with D unclear. The CDR3 has 11 amino acids. V lost 3 bases, J lost 2 bases, and 5 bases lay in between. Germline V gene lookup returns CDR1 DFQATT and CDR2 SNEGSKA (reference sequence). For the CDR3, the DNA is TGCAGTGCTAGGGCGGCCTACGAGCAGTACTTC. It translates to CSARAAYEQYF.

The chain employs TRBV18 and TRBJ1-4, with 9 nucleotides matching TRBD1. The CDR3 contains 16 residues. Germline V lookup: CDR1 KGHSH, CDR2 LQKENI. V lost 6 bases and J lost 2; bases outside the gene matches: 7. Here the CDR3 reads CASSYRGQATNEKLFF. CDR3 nucleotide sequence: TGTGCCAGCTCGTACAGGGGGCAGGCGACTAATGAAAAACTGTTTTTT.

The chain has TRBV6-4 and TRBJ2-2; D is unclear. CDR1 and CDR2 (germline): MRHNA, SNTAGT. The CDR3 runs 14 residues. V was cut by 4 bases and J by 2 bases, with 8 bases left in between. Here the CDR3 reads CASSVEPNTGELFF. The CDR3 DNA reads as TGTGCCAGCAGTGTCGAACCTAACACCGGGGAGCTGTTTTTT.

The rearrangement links TRBV25-1 to TRBJ1-2; D might be TRBD1 (5 bases). Germline CDR1 MGHDK, CDR2 SYGVNS. V lost 7 bases, J lost 8 bases, and 17 bases lay in between. The CDR3 runs to 13 residues. CDR3 coding DNA: TGTGCCAGCAAAGCCAGCGGGGCGGGGGGCTACACCTTC. This sequence encodes CASKASGAGGYTF.

This chain links TRBV7-9 with TRBJ1-1; D not certain. Germline lookup yields CDR1 SEHNR and CDR2 FQNEAQ (reference sequence). This CDR3 is built from 13 residues. Trimming stripped 7 bases from V and 6 bases from J, with 15 bases between. As DNA, the CDR3 is TGTGCCAGCATCCATGAGTGGAGTCCTGAAGCTTTCTTT. Translating gives CASIHEWSPEAFF.

The J gene is TRBJ2-7, the V gene TRBV5-5, with a possible D match to TRBD2 (5 bases). Germline CDR1 and CDR2: SGHKS and YYEKEE (reference sequence). The V and J ends lost 2 bases and 1 base respectively, with 13 bases between them. There are 15 residues in the CDR3. This CDR3 reads CASSFSVGRSYEQYF. In DNA form, the CDR3 reads TGTGCCAGCAGCTTCTCCGTGGGGAGATCCTACGAGCAGTACTTC.

The chain has TRBV9 and TRBJ2-2, with D perhaps matching TRBD1 (5 bases). The CDR3 length is 16 residues. V was shortened by 4 bases and J by 0 bases, with 13 bases between the two germline ends. CDR1 is SGDLS and CDR2 is YYNGEE in the germline V gene. The CDR3, as DNA: TGTGCCAGCAGCTTACAGGTTTCCCCGAACACCGGGGAGCTGTTTTTT. Protein sequence: CASSLQVSPNTGELFF.

The rearrangement joins TRBV6-1 to TRBJ1-4; no definite D call. Trimming took 5 bases from V and 6 from J, leaving 16 bases between them. Per the germline V gene, CDR1 is MNHNS and CDR2 is SASEGT. The length of the CDR3 is 15 residues. CDR3 amino acids: CASSTPGGGDEKLFF. CDR3 bases: TGTGCCAGCAGTACCCCCGGCGGCGGGGATGAAAAACTGTTTTTT.

The rearrangement uses TRBV18 and TRBJ1-1; D is undetermined. CDR1 KGHSH and CDR2 LQKENI come from the germline V gene. There are 15 residues in the CDR3. Trimming left V 2 bases short and J 0 bases short, with 10 bases between. The CDR3 reads CASSPGGFMNTEAFF. The DNA of the CDR3 is TGTGCCAGCTCACCAGGTGGATTCATGAACACTGAAGCTTTCTTT.

The genes are TRBV4-1 and TRBJ2-7; a weak D match, TRBD2 (6 bases). Per germline, CDR1 MGHRA and CDR2 YSYEKL. Trimming took off 0 bases at V and 2 bases at J, with 11 bases between the two ends. The CDR3 consists of 15 residues. CDR3 in amino acids: CASSQDQGGTYEQYF. The CDR3 nucleotides are TGCGCCAGCAGCCAAGATCAAGGCGGGACCTACGAGCAGTACTTC.

This chain uses TRBV15 with TRBJ2-2, with unresolved D. V shed 0 bases and J shed 1 base, with 12 bases lying between them. CDR3 length: 17 amino acids. From germline, CDR1 is LNHNV and CDR2 YYDKDF (reference sequence). CDR3 nucleotides: TGTGCCACCAGCAGAGATTTTGGTAACTTGAACACCGGGGAGCTGTTTTTT. Translated, it gives CATSRDFGNLNTGELFF.

The chain recombines TRBV7-9 with TRBJ1-1; no definite D call. V was trimmed by 7 bases and J by 0 bases, leaving 12 bases between them. The CDR3 contains 14 residues. Germline assignment: CDR1 SEHNR and CDR2 FQNEAQ (reference sequence). In DNA form, the CDR3 reads TGTGCCAGCACTCTCAGTTCTCTGAACACTGAAGCTTTCTTT. It encodes CASTLSSLNTEAFF.

The genes are TRBV5-1 and TRBJ2-2; D could derive from TRBD1 or TRBD2 (5 bases each). Germline CDR1 SGHRS, CDR2 YFSETQ. The CDR3 totals 15 residues. V lost 4 bases and J 0 bases, leaving 10 bases between the germline ends. CDR3 nucleotide sequence: TGCGCCAGCAGCCGGGACGGTTCGAACACCGGGGAGCTGTTTTTT. Its translation is CASSRDGSNTGELFF.

The V and J genes are TRBV7-9 and TRBJ2-4; no reliable D call. V lost 5 bases and J 3 bases, leaving 17 bases between the germline ends. This CDR3 spans 16 amino acids. In germline, CDR1 is SEHNR, CDR2 FQNEAQ (reference sequence). CDR3 sequence: CASSPQESRNKNIQYF. DNA for the CDR3: TGTGCCAGCAGCCCCCAAGAGTCCAGAAACAAAAACATTCAGTACTTC.

The gene calls are TRBV2 and TRBJ1-2; tentative D call: TRBD1 (6 bases). Germline-derived CDR1 and CDR2 are SNHLY and FYNNEI. V was pared by 7 bases and J by 4 bases, with 13 bases between. This CDR3 region has 13 residues. The CDR3 nucleotides are TGTGCCAGCACCGGACAGACAACCTATGGCTACACCTTC. Translated, it gives CASTGQTTYGYTF.

The chain has TRBV7-2 and TRBJ1-1; D is uncertain. Looked up from germline, CDR1 is SGHTA and CDR2 is FQGNSA. The CDR3 extends over 11 amino acids. V was pared by 5 bases and J by 1 base, with 2 bases between. In DNA form, the CDR3 reads TGTGCCAGCAGCCAGAACACTGAAGCTTTCTTT. Translating it yields CASSQNTEAFF. Variable domain in full (rest from reference TRBV7-2 and TRBJ1-1): GAGVSQSPSNKVTEKGKDVELRCDPISGHTALYWYRQSLGQGLEFLIYFQGNSAPDKSGLPSDRFSAERTGGSVSTLTIQRTQQEDSAVYLCASSQNTEAFFGQGTRLTVV.

This chain joins TRBV30 and TRBJ1-2, with 10 nucleotides matching TRBD1. The V gene's germline CDR1 is GTSNPN and CDR2 SVGIG (reference sequence). The CDR3 loop spans 14 amino acids. Losses at the gene ends were 2 bases for V and 8 bases for J; bases not matched to a gene: 8. The CDR3 sequence: CAWSPGQGLGGYTF. CDR3 bases: TGTGCCTGGAGTCCGGGACAGGGGTTGGGCGGCTACACCTTC. Drawing the rest from reference TRBV30 and TRBJ1-2, the complete variable domain is SQTIHQWPATLVQPVGSPLSLECTVEGTSNPNLYWYRQAAGRGLQLLFYSVGIGQISSEVPQNLSASRPQDRQFILSSKKLLLSDSGFYLCAWSPGQGLGGYTFGSGTRLTVV.

The rearrangement uses TRBV5-1 and TRBJ1-1; possibly TRBD1 for D (5 bases). Germline lookup yields CDR1 SGHRS and CDR2 YFSETQ. V lost 0 bases to trimming and J lost 6 bases, with 15 bases between them. This CDR3 has 15 residues. The CDR3 reads CASSLGQQHGAEAFF. The CDR3 DNA reads TGCGCCAGCAGCTTGGGACAGCAGCACGGGGCTGAAGCTTTCTTT.